The 6 T cell receptor beta chains in this list originate from one sample, sequenced in a study of cytomegalovirus exposure and HLA in healthy donors. Amplification used 60 Vbeta primers and 13 Jbeta primers. Sequenced by immunoSEQ multiplex PCR; TCRdb stores in-frame clones only, minus some. The sample consists of approximately 210,000 clones, around 75% of them appearing once. The sequenced material came from PBMCs. These receptors all come from a woman aged 45 to 65 in good health and CMV-seronegative.

This chain joins TRBV19 and TRBJ2-2; the match to TRBD2 covers 10 bases. The CDR3 contains 17 residues. The J segment lost 5 bases and the V segment lost 7 bases, leaving 13 bases of the junction unmatched. Looked up from germline, CDR1 is LNHDA and CDR2 is SQIVND (reference sequence). The CDR3 DNA follows: TGTGCCAGTACCCCATGGGGACTAGCGTCTCGTACCGGGGAGCTGTTTTTT. Protein product: CASTPWGLASRTGELFF.

The chain recombines TRBV19 with TRBJ1-5; D perhaps matches TRBD1 (6 bases). Germline lookup yields CDR1 LNHDA and CDR2 SQIVND (reference sequence). Trimming took off 6 bases at V and 7 bases at J, with 13 bases between the two ends. CDR3 size: 13 residues. CDR3 in amino acids: CASSDTGRQPQHF. The DNA for the CDR3 is TGTGCCAGTAGCGATACAGGGCGGCAGCCCCAGCATTTT.

The chain combines TRBV11-3 with TRBJ2-5, with 7 positions matching TRBD2. The germline CDR1 and CDR2 sequences are SGHNT and YENEEA. With 5 bases clipped from V and 7 bases from J, the junction kept 13 bases outside the gene matches. The CDR3 consists of 15 residues. CDR3 residues: CASSRRGGGEGTQYF. CDR3 sequence (DNA): TGTGCCAGCAGCAGGCGGGGCGGGGGTGAGGGGACCCAGTACTTC.

This chain connects TRBV6-6 to TRBJ1-3; 9 nucleotides line up with TRBD1. This CDR3 contains 15 residues. CDR1 and CDR2 from the germline V gene are MNHNY and SVGAGI (reference sequence). With 4 bases clipped from V and 9 bases from J, the junction kept 10 bases outside the gene matches. CDR3 loop: CASSSTGTGLATIYF. The CDR3 DNA follows: TGTGCCAGCAGTTCGACCGGGACAGGGCTAGCCACCATATATTTT.

This clone came up once. The chain joins TRBV9 to TRBJ2-7, with 10 bases identical to TRBD2. Germline CDR1 is SGDLS and CDR2 is YYNGEE. CDR3 size: 16 residues. J gave up 0 bases and V 3 bases, and 6 bases lay outside the gene matches. This CDR3 is CASSASSGGISYEQYF. For the CDR3, the DNA is TGTGCCAGCAGCGCTTCTAGCGGGGGTATCTCCTACGAGCAGTACTTC.

This clone was counted a few times. Within the sample, other DNA sequences also encode this same CDR3. The rearrangement joins TRBV5-4 to TRBJ2-7, with D maybe TRBD2 (6 bases). The CDR3 loop spans 14 amino acids. V lost 0 bases, J lost 3 bases, and 10 bases lay in between. Germline-derived CDR1 and CDR2 are SGHNT and YYREEE (reference sequence). This chain's CDR3 is CASSLGRGGYEQYF. In DNA, the CDR3 is TGTGCCAGCAGCTTGGGGAGGGGAGGCTACGAGCAGTACTTC.